Listed here is a single T cell receptor beta chain. Its antigen is currently unknown. Amplification used 60 Vbeta primers and 13 Jbeta primers. The data were produced by immunoSEQ multiplex PCR, yet TCRdb's version contains in-frame clones alone and is incomplete. Its listing shows some 40,000 clones. Germline lookup yields CDR1 MNHEY and CDR2 SMNVEV (reference sequence). Trimming removed 5 bases from V and 6 bases from J, with 16 bases in between. This CDR3 comprises 14 residues. The source of the sample is a study of cytomegalovirus exposure and HLA in healthy donors. Study conclusions and caveats: TCR beta chains numbering some 160 were designated cytomegalovirus-associated.

Sequenced input: PBMCs. This chain joins TRBV27 and TRBJ1-1, with D unresolved. The receptor was isolated from a human donor in good health. In DNA form, the CDR3 reads TGTGCCAGCAGTCCGGAAAGGGAGGTCGCTGAAGCTTTCTTT. Translation gives CASSPEREVAEAFF.